This is a list of T cell receptor beta chains from one sample in a study of cytomegalovirus exposure and HLA in healthy donors. Sequencing used immunoSEQ multiplex PCR; TCRdb keeps in-frame clones, though not all of them. The data show 150,000 or so clones, with 81% seen just once and roughly 4.9% held by the top ten. The sequencing sample was made of PBMCs. The receptor source for this set is a woman aged 18-35 years in good health and CMV-seropositive. Each CDR3 is given with its conserved first and last residue. A D gene is named only where the DNA matches it firmly. Clone size is stated in some rows and not others, as once, few, many or a class when expanded.

CDR3 protein	CDR3 DNA	CDR3 length	J gene	D gene	V gene	clone size
CASSQGAQGGYTDTQYF	TGCGCCAGCAGCCAAGGGGCCCAGGGCGGTTACACAGATACGCAGTATTTT	17	TRBJ2-3	NA	TRBV4-3	NA
CASSTGGGRLDTQYF	TGTGCCAGCAGCACTGGCGGGGGCCGTCTGGATACGCAGTATTTT	15	TRBJ2-3	NA	TRBV11-3	once
CASSTIPSTDTQYF	TGTGCCAGCAGTACAATCCCCAGCACAGATACGCAGTATTTT	14	TRBJ2-3	NA	TRBV6-5	NA
CASSELGLVMSGELFF	TGTGCCAGCAGTGAATTGGGCCTTGTTATGTCCGGGGAGCTGTTTTTT	16	TRBJ2-2	NA	TRBV6-1	NA
CASSPGQFNSPLHF	TGTGCCAGCTCACCAGGACAGTTTAATTCACCCCTCCACTTT	14	TRBJ1-6	NA	TRBV18	NA
CASSWRGQPSTDTQYF	TGTGCCAGCAGCTGGCGGGGACAGCCTAGCACAGATACGCAGTATTTT	16	TRBJ2-3	NA	TRBV7-2	once
CASSEHRDRNSPLHF	TGTGCCAGCAGTGAACACCGGGACAGAAATTCACCCCTCCACTTT	15	TRBJ1-6	TRBD1	TRBV2	NA
CASSLVEGDGYTF	TGCGCCAGCAGCTTGGTGGAGGGCGATGGCTACACCTTC	13	TRBJ1-2	NA	TRBV5-1	NA
CASSLSGRANEKLFF	TGTGCCAGCAGTTTATCAGGGAGGGCTAATGAAAAACTGTTTTTT	15	TRBJ1-4	NA	TRBV27	NA
CASSYSGGTRNEQFF	TGTGCCAGCAGTTATAGCGGAGGGACTCGAAATGAGCAGTTCTTC	15	TRBJ2-1	NA	TRBV6-5	NA
CASSKWGRVGAFF	TGTGCCAGCAGCAAGTGGGGCAGGGTTGGAGCTTTCTTT	13	TRBJ1-1	NA	TRBV21-1	once
CASSQTGMNTEAFF	TGTGCCAGCAGTCAGACGGGAATGAACACTGAAGCTTTCTTT	14	TRBJ1-1	NA	TRBV11-3	once
CASTHYREETQYF	TGTGCCAGCACCCATTACAGGGAAGAGACCCAGTACTTC	13	TRBJ2-5	NA	TRBV6-1	few
CASSYGRRKETQYF	TGTGCCAGCAGTTATGGACGGAGGAAAGAGACCCAGTACTTC	14	TRBJ2-5	NA	TRBV6-5	NA
CASATGGGQPQHF	TGTGCCAGCGCGACAGGGGGCGGTCAGCCCCAGCATTTT	13	TRBJ1-5	TRBD1	TRBV19	NA
CASTSRDRDDLEQYF	TGTGCCAGCACCTCGAGGGACAGGGATGACCTCGAGCAGTACTTC	15	TRBJ2-7	TRBD1	TRBV5-6	NA
CASTQRPPLHF	TGTGCCAGCACCCAGCGGCCACCCCTCCACTTT	11	TRBJ1-6	NA	TRBV6-5	NA
CASSLDGSEGHYNEQFF	TGTGCCAGCAGCTTAGACGGTTCGGAGGGTCATTACAATGAGCAGTTCTTC	17	TRBJ2-1	NA	TRBV7-9	NA
CASSQNRGRQPQHF	TGTGCCAGCAGTCAGAACAGGGGGCGGCAGCCCCAGCATTTT	14	TRBJ1-5	TRBD1	TRBV28	NA
CASRKQGARVNQPQHF	TGTGCCAGCAGAAAACAGGGGGCACGGGTCAATCAGCCCCAGCATTTT	16	TRBJ1-5	TRBD1	TRBV27	NA
CASSLTGTVAYEQYF	TGTGCCAGCAGCCTGACCGGGACTGTCGCCTACGAGCAGTACTTC	15	TRBJ2-7	NA	TRBV14	NA
CASSLVSTGTYEQYF	TGCGCCAGCAGCTTGGTTTCTACAGGCACCTACGAGCAGTACTTC	15	TRBJ2-7	NA	TRBV5-1	NA
CASSLVGGAVGELFF	TGTGCCAGCAGTTTGGTTGGGGGGGCTGTCGGGGAGCTGTTTTTT	15	TRBJ2-2	NA	TRBV6-6	NA